This is a list of T cell receptor beta chains from one sample in a study of human T cells and chemical hapten exposure. From the RACE reads, TCRdb called clonotypes with MiXCR, one entry per CDR3 protein. The table shows more than 80,000 distinct CDR3 sequences, with roughly 10% occurring only once. Source: whole blood, taken in connection with sensitization to the hapten diphenylcyclopropenone (DPC). The receptors originated from a woman in her sixties with alopecia areata. Some clones in this sample may be carry-over from other donors' samples. CDR3s include the opening cysteine and the closing phenylalanine or tryptophan. Expanded clones get a size class; other rows say once, few or many, or leave the size out.

abundance | v_gene | CDR3aa
many | TRBV7-9 | CASSVPGHEQYF
many | TRBV7-9 | CASSVTGGEGYTF
many | TRBV6-1 | CASRKSGGATDTQYF
few | TRBV9 | CASSLLAGPYNEQFF
few | TRBV18 | CASSPPPGQPQHF
many | TRBV11-2 | CASSSGGGANSPLHF
few | TRBV6-5 | CASTRPGHGYTF
few | TRBV27 | CASSSRNHNKQGLTDTQYF
NA | TRBV5-1 | CASSLGGEKLFF
many | TRBV7-2 | CASSLVWVSTSNYGYTF
many | TRBV27 | CASRTGSYNEQFF
NA | TRBV14 | CASSQVMGTEAFF
many | TRBV29-1 | CSARQGSYNEQFF
many | TRBV29-1 | CSASNTEAFF
many | TRBV4-2 | CASSQSASSRETQYF
many | TRBV19 | CASSILSGGNQPQHF
many | TRBV11-2 | CASSLGGSGYGYTF
few | TRBV20-1 | CSAPPGGVDTQYF
few | TRBV2 | CATYPGTGGYGYTF
few | TRBV11-2 | CASTLEYEHWGNEQFF
few | TRBV29-1 | CSGTSSQETQYF
few | TRBV29-1 | CSVDLGSNEKLFF
NA | TRBV7-9 | CASSLSPGQVNQPQHF
few | TRBV6-1 | CASSRVLDTQYF
many | TRBV20-1 | CSGKTGSTYEQYF
NA | TRBV7-9 | CASSPQGFGYGYTF
many | TRBV5-1 | CASSLVRDRGRKSGGYTF
many | TRBV16 | CASSQSREGQPQHF
many | TRBV29-1 | CSAGGTSKTTDTQYF